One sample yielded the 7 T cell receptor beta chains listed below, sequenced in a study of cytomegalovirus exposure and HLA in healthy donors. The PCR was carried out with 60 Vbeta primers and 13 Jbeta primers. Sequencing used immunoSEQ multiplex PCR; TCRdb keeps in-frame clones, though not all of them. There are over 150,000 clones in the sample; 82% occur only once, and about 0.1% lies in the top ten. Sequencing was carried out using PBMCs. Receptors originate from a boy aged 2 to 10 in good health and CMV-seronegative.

The CDR3 sequence is CASSPDSQSYEQYF. The CDR3 nucleotides are TGTGCCAGCAGTCCGGACAGCCAATCCTACGAGCAGTACTTC. This sequence joins TRBV11-3 and TRBJ2-7, with D possibly TRBD1 on 6 matching bases. V dropped 6 bases and J dropped 1 base, with 13 bases sitting between them. The germline gives CDR1 SGHNT, CDR2 YENEEA. The CDR3 is 14 residues long.

The CDR3 nucleotides read TGTGCCAGCAGTATGGCGGGGGGCTCCTACAATGAGCAGTTCTTC. Encoded protein: CASSMAGGSYNEQFF. This chain joins TRBV25-1 and TRBJ2-1, with 8 bases lining up with TRBD2. CDR1 and CDR2 (germline): MGHDK, SYGVNS. The CDR3 has 15 residues. V lost 5 bases and J lost 0; bases outside the gene matches: 3.

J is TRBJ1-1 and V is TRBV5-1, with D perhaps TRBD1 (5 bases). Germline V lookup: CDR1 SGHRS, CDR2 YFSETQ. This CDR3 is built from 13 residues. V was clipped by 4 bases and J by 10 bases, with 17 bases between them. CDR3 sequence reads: CASSRTDSHGAFF. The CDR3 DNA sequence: TGCGCCAGCAGCAGAACAGACAGTCACGGAGCTTTCTTT.

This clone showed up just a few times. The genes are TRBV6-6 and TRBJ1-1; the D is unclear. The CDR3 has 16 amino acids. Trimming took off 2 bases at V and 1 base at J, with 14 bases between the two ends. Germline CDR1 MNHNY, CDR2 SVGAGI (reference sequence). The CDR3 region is CASSYVAGGWNTEAFF. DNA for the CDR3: TGTGCCAGCAGTTACGTGGCAGGCGGGTGGAACACTGAAGCTTTCTTT.

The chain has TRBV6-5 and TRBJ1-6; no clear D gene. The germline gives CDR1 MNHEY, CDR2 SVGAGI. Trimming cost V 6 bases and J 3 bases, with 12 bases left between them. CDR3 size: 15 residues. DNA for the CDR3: TGTGCCAGCAGCCCCCGGCCAGGCTATAATTCACCCCTCCACTTT. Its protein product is CASSPRPGYNSPLHF.

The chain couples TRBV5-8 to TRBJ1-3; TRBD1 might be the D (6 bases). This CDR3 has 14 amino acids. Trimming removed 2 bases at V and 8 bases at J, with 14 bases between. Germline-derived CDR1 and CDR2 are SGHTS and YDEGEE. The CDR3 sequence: CASSFGGALDTIYF. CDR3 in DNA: TGTGCCAGCAGCTTTGGGGGGGCTCTTGACACCATATATTTT.

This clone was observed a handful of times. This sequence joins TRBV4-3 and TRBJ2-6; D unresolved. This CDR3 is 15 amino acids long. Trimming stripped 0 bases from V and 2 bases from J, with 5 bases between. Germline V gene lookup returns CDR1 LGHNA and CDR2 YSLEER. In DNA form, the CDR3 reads TGCGCCAGCAGCCAAGAAATCGCTGGGGCCAACGTCCTGACTTTC. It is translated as CASSQEIAGANVLTF.